This note documents a single T cell receptor (beta chain) sequence. This CDR3 contains 11 residues. Germline CDR1 is SGDLS and CDR2 is YYNGEE. V was pared by 4 bases and J by 13 bases, with 14 bases between. Methods used by the authors: Estimation of nucleated cell counts relied on the amplification of reference gene primers. Here immunoSEQ multiplex PCR was the method, and the copy in TCRdb shows in-frame clones only, minus some. That table furnishes V, J and clone size, whereas the DNA furnished D and trimming. Among fewer than 100,000 clones, around 79% were seen once, and the ten largest hold roughly 11%. This entry belongs to a study of blood T cell repertoires in COVID-19. Study context: Acute and convalescent COVID-19 samples came from the United States, Italy and Spain. PBMCs, B-cell-depleted T cells, or T cells provided the cDNA or gDNA that made up the material.

Sequencing input: peripheral blood. The genes are TRBV9 and TRBJ1-2; the D gene is possibly TRBD1 (6 bases). This clonotype was sampled from a man aged 50-60 years with acute or convalescent COVID-19. The CDR3 sequence is CASSQDGQPTF. CDR3 in DNA: TGTGCCAGCAGCCAAGATGGACAGCCCACCTTC.